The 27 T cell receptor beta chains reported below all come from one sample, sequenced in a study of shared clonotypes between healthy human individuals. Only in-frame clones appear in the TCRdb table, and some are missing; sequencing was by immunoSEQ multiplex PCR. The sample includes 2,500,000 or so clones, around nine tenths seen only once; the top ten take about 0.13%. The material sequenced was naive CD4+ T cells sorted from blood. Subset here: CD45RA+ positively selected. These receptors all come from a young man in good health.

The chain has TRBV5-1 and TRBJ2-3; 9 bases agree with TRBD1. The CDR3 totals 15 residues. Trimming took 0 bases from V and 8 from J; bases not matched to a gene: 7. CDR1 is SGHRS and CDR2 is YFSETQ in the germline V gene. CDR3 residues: CASSLEGTGLSTQYF. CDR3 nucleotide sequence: TGCGCCAGCAGCTTGGAGGGGACAGGGCTTAGTACGCAGTATTTT.

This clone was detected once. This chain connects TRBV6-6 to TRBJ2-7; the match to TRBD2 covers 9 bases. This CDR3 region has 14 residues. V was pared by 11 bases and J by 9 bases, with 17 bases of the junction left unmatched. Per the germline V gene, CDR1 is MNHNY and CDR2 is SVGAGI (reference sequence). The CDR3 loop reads CASRTSDSRPWQYF. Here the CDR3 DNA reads TGTGCCTCGAGGACTAGCGATTCTCGGCCTTGGCAGTACTTC.

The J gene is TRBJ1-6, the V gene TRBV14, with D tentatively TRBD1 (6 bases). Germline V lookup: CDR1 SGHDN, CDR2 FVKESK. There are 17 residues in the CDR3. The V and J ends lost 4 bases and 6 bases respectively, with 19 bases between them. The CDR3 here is CASSPHSGGRSNSPLHF. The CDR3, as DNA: TGTGCCAGCAGCCCACACTCGGGGGGCCGTAGTAATTCACCCCTCCACTTT. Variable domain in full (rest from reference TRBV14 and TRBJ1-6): EAGVTQFPSHSVIEKGQTVTLRCDPISGHDNLYWYRRVMGKEIKFLLHFVKESKQDESGMPNNRFLAERTGGTYSTLKVQPAELEDSGVYFCASSPHSGGRSNSPLHFGNGTRLTVT.

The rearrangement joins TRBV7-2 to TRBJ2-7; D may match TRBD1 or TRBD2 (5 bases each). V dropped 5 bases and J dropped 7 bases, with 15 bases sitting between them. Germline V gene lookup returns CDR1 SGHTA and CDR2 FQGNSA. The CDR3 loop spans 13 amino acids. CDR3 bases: TGTGCCAGCAGCGCCGACAGAGGGAAAGAGCAGTACTTC. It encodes CASSADRGKEQYF.

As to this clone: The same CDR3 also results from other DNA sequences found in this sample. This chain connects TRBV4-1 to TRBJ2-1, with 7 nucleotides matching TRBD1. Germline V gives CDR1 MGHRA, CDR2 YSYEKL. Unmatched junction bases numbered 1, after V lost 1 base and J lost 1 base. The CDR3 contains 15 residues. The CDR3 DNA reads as TGCGCCAGCAGCCAAGGCAGGGGGTCCTACAATGAGCAGTTCTTC. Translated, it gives CASSQGRGSYNEQFF.

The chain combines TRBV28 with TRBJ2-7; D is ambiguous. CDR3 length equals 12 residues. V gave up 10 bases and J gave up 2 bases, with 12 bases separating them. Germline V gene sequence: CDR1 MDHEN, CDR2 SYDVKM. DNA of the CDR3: TGTGCCACTACCGCCGCGGCCTACGAGCAGTACTTC. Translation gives CATTAAAYEQYF. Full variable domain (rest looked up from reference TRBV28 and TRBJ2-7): DVKVTQSSRYLVKRTGEKVFLECVQDMDHENMFWYRQDPGLGLRLIYFSYDVKMKEKGDIPEGYSVSREKKERFSLILESASTNQTSMYLCATTAAAYEQYFGPGTRLTVT.

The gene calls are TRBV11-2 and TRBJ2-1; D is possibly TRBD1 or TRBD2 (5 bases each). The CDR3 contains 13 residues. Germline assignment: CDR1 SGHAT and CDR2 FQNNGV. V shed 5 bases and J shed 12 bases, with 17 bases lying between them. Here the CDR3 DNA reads TGTGCCAGCAGCCCGGATGGGGGAATTGGGCAGTTCTTC. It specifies CASSPDGGIGQFF.

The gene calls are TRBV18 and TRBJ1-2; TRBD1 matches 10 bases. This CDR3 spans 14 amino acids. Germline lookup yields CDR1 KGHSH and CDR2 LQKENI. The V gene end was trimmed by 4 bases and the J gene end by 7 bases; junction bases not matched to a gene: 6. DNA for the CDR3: TGTGCCAGCTCACTCGGGACAGGGGCTGGTGGCTACACCTTC. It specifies CASSLGTGAGGYTF. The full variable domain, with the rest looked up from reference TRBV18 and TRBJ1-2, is NAGVMQNPRHLVRRRGQEARLRCSPMKGHSHVYWYRQLPEEGLKFMVYLQKENIIDESGMPKERFSAEFPKEGPSILRIQQVVRGDSAAYFCASSLGTGAGGYTFGSGTRLTVV.

CDR3 nucleotide sequence: TGTGCCAGTAGTATAACGCCAGGCTCCTACGAGCAGTACTTC. Amino acid sequence: CASSITPGSYEQYF. The chain carries TRBV19 and TRBJ2-7; D not certain. The CDR3 is 14 amino acids. From germline, CDR1 is LNHDA and CDR2 SQIVND (reference sequence). The germline V and J ends were trimmed by 2 bases and 0 bases, with 8 bases remaining between them. The whole variable domain, remainder taken from reference TRBV19 and TRBJ2-7, is DGGITQSPKYLFRKEGQNVTLSCEQNLNHDAMYWYRQDPGQGLRLIYYSQIVNDFQKGDIAEGYSVSREKKESFPLTVTSAQKNPTAFYLCASSITPGSYEQYFGPGTRLTVT.

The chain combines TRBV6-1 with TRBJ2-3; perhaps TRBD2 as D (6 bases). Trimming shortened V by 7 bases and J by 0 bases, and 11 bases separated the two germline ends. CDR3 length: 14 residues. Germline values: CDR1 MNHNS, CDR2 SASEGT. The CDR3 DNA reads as TGTGCCAGCATTAGAAGCGGGAGCACAGATACGCAGTATTTT. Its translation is CASIRSGSTDTQYF.

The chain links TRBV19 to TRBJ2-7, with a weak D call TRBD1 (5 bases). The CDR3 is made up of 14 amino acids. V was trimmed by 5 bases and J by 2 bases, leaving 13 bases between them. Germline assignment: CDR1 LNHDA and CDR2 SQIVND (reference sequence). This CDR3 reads CASSFSWGPYEQYF. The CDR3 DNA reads TGTGCCAGTAGTTTCTCTTGGGGCCCCTACGAGCAGTACTTC. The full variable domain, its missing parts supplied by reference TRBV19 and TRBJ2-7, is DGGITQSPKYLFRKEGQNVTLSCEQNLNHDAMYWYRQDPGQGLRLIYYSQIVNDFQKGDIAEGYSVSREKKESFPLTVTSAQKNPTAFYLCASSFSWGPYEQYFGPGTRLTVT.

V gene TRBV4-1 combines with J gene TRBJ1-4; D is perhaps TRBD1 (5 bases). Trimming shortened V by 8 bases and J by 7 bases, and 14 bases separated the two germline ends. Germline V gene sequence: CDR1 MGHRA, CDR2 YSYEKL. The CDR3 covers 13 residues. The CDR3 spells CASASLRGEKLFF. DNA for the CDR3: TGCGCCAGCGCCAGTCTGAGGGGTGAAAAACTGTTTTTT.

In nucleotides, the CDR3 is TGTGCCAGCAGCCAACTAGCGGGAGGTTTGTCCAAAAACATTCAGTACTTC. Residues: CASSQLAGGLSKNIQYF. The chain links TRBV7-2 to TRBJ2-4, with 12 bases that match TRBD2. CDR1 SGHTA and CDR2 FQGNSA come from the germline V gene. CDR3 length: 17 amino acids. The V segment lost 5 bases and the J segment 2 bases; nucleotides outside the gene matches: 7.

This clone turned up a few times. The chain's CDR3 is CASRARTDPVWGYTF. The CDR3 bases are TGTGCCAGCCGGGCCAGGACCGACCCTGTCTGGGGCTACACCTTC. V is TRBV2 and J is TRBJ1-2, with D unresolved. CDR1 SNHLY and CDR2 FYNNEI come from the germline V gene. V shed 8 bases and J shed 8 bases, with 24 bases lying between them. CDR3 size: 15 residues.

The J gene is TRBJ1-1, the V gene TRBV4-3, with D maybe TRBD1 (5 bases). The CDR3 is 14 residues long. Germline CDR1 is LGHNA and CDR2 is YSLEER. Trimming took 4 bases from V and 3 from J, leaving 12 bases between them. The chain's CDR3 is CASSREGAYTEAFF. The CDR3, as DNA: TGCGCCAGCAGCCGGGAAGGGGCTTACACTGAAGCTTTCTTT.

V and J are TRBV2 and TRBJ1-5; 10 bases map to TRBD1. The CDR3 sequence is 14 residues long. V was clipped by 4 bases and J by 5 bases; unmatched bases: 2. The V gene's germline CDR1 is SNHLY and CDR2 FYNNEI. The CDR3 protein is CASSGGQGDQPQHF. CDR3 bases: TGTGCCAGCAGTGGCGGACAGGGGGATCAGCCCCAGCATTTT.

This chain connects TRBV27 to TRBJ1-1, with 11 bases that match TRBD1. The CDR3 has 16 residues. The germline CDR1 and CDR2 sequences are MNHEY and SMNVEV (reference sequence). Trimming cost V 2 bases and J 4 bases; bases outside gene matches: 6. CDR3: CASSLGVGTGGTEAFF. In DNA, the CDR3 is TGTGCCAGCAGTTTAGGCGTTGGGACAGGGGGCACTGAAGCTTTCTTT.

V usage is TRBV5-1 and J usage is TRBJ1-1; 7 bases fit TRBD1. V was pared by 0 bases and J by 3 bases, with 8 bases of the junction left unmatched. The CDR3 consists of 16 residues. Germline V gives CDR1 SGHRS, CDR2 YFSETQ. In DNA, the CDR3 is TGCGCCAGCAGCTTGGGGTCAGGGGGACGGGACACTGAAGCTTTCTTT. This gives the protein CASSLGSGGRDTEAFF. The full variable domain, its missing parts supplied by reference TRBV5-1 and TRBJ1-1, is KAGVTQTPRYLIKTRGQQVTLSCSPISGHRSVSWYQQTPGQGLQFLFEYFSETQRNKGNFPGRFSGRQFSNSRSEMNVSTLELGDSALYLCASSLGSGGRDTEAFFGQGTRLTVV.

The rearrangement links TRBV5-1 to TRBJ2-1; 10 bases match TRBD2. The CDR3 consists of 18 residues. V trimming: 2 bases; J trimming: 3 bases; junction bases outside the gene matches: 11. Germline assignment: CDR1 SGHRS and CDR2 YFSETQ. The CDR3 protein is CASSFYQAGGPLYNEQFF. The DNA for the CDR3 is TGCGCCAGCAGCTTCTATCAAGCGGGAGGGCCGCTCTACAATGAGCAGTTCTTC.

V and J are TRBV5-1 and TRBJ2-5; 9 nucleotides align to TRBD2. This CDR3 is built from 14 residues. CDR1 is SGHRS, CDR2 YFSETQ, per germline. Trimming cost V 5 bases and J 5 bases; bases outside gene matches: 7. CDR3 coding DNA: TGCGCCAGCAGGGCTAGCGGGAATGGGGAGACCCAGTACTTC. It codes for CASRASGNGETQYF.

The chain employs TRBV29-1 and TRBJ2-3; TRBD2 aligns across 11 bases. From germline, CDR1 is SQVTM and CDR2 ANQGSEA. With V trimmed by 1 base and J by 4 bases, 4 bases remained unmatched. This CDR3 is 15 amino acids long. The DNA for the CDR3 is TGCAGCGTTGAAGTTAGCGGGGGGGCCCCAGATACGCAGTATTTT. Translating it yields CSVEVSGGAPDTQYF.

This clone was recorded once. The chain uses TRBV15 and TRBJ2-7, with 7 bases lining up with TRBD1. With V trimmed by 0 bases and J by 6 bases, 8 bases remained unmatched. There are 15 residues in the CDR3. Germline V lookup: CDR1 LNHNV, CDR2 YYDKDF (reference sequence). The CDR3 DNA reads TGTGCCACCAGCAGAGATCTTGGACAGGCCGCCGAGCAGTACTTC. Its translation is CATSRDLGQAAEQYF. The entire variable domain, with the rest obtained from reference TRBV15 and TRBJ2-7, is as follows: DAMVIQNPRYQVTQFGKPVTLSCSQTLNHNVMYWYQQKSSQAPKLLFHYYDKDFNNEADTPDNFQSRRPNTSFCFLDIRSPGLGDTAMYLCATSRDLGQAAEQYFGPGTRLTVT.

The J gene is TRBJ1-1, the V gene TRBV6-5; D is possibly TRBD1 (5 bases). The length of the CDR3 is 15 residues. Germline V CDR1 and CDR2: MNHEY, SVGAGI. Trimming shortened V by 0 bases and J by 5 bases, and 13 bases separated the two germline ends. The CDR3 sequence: CASSYSYSGRTEAFF. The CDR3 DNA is TGTGCCAGCAGTTACTCGTATTCAGGGAGGACTGAAGCTTTCTTT.

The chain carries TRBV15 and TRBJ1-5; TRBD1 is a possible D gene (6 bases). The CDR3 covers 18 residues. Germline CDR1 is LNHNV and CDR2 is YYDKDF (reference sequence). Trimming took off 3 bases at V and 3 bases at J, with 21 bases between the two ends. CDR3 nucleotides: TGTGCCACCAGCAGTATGGGACACCTATTGGGGTCCAATCAGCCCCAGCATTTT. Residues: CATSSMGHLLGSNQPQHF.

The CDR3 here is CASSALAGGRELFF. The CDR3 DNA is TGTGCCAGCAGCGCACTAGCGGGAGGCCGGGAGCTGTTTTTT. V is TRBV7-9 and J is TRBJ2-2; 12 bases are a match to TRBD2. CDR3 size: 14 residues. After removal of 5 bases from V and 9 bases from J, the junction contained 4 bases not matched to a gene. Germline V CDR1 and CDR2: SEHNR, FQNEAQ (reference sequence).

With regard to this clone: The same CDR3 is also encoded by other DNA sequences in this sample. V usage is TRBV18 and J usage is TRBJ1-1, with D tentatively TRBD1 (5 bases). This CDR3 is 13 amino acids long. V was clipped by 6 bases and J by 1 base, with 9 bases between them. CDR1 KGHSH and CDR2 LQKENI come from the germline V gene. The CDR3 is CASSGGENTEAFF. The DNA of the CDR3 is TGTGCCAGCTCCGGGGGGGAGAACACTGAAGCTTTCTTT.

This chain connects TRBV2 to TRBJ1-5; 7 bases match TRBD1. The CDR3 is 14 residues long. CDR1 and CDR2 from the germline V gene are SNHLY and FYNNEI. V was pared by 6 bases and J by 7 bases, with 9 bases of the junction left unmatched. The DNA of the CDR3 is TGTGCCAGCAGGGTGAACAGGGGCGGGCAGCCCCAGCATTTT. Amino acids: CASRVNRGGQPQHF.